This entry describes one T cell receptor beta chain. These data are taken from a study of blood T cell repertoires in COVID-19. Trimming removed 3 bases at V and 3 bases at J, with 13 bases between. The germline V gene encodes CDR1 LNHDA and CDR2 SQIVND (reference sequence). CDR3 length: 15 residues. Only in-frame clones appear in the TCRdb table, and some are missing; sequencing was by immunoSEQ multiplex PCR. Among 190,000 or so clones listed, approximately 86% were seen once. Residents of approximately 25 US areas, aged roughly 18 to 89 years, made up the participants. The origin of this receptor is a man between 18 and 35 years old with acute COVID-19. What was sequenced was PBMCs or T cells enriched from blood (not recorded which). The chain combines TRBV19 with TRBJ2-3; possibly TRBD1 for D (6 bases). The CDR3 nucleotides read TGTGCCAGTAGTATGGGGGCAGGGAATACAGATACGCAGTATTTT. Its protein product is CASSMGAGNTDTQYF.